This TCR beta chain was obtained from a study of T cells in Graves' hyperthyroidism and ophthalmopathy (dated by TCRdb to the late 2010s). General notes on the study: Peripheral blood samples were taken at initial diagnosis, before any treatment was given. To identify distinguishing TCR V-J signatures, a discovery cohort of around 100 patients was used, comprising 40 to 45 with Graves' ophthalmopathy and some 57 with stable Graves' hyperthyroidism. Prospective prediction of ophthalmopathy was tested in an independent validation cohort of fewer than 20 hyperthyroidism patients and some 17 patients who later progressed to ophthalmopathy. For training and testing, the 100 or so patients in the discovery cohort were randomly divided in a 7:3 ratio. In addition, the study compared T-cell repertoires in thyroid tissue and in blood from about 6 Graves' hyperthyroidism patients. Following sampling, methimazole starting at 30 mg daily was given to hyperthyroidism patients, and high-dose intravenous methylprednisolone was given to ophthalmopathy patients. According to the paper, TCR Vbeta CDR3 sequencing was carried out on 135 peripheral blood samples, which came from around 43 ophthalmopathy, around 75 hyperthyroidism and roughly 17 progressor patients. The investigation overall reported the following: A model built on a 13 V-J signature distinguished ophthalmopathy from stable hyperthyroidism, reaching 87.88% sensitivity and 81.08% specificity in cross-validation and 80%/75% in testing. Blood samples also contained most of the expanded thyroid clonotypes (frequency above 0.001), which suggests that blood repertoires may reflect thyroid immune responses. In validation, the model predicted progression to ophthalmopathy with approximately 70% sensitivity and about 73% specificity, a median of roughly seven months before onset. Sample size was not statistically predetermined, and blinding of investigators to group allocation was not performed.

Graves' hyperthyroidism was defined as stable when no progression to ophthalmopathy occurred over 18 months of follow-up. Hyperthyroidism patients were newly diagnosed, had a disease duration of under 2 months, and were aged 18 to 65 years. Any patient with an uncontrolled infection, another autoimmune disease, pregnancy or lactation was excluded. Clinical symptoms, serum thyroxine and TRAb, thyroid ultrasound, and orbital computed tomography formed the basis for the diagnoses. PBMCs were isolated from about 9.2 ml of fresh peripheral blood by Ficoll-Paque density gradient centrifugation. Total RNA was extracted with Trizol reagent, and quality was checked on an Agilent 2100 Bioanalyzer. This clonotype has more than one count but fewer than ten. This receptor's antigen is unknown. The sample holds no much larger clone one base away, and base qualities are not on file. The germline V gene specifies SGDLS as CDR1 and YYNGEE as CDR2. The V end loses 0 bases and the J end loses 1 base, and a stretch of 7 bases separates them. Counted from cysteine to phenylalanine, this CDR3 has 14 amino acids. CDR3 DNA is the only sequence kept; it has 42 bases, read in frame from the first base.

The TCR beta CDR3 regions were amplified from the RNA transcripts. A first-round RT-PCR of the TCR CDR3 used the HTBI primer set with the Qiagen OneStep RT-PCR kit. A second multiplex PCR round built the libraries, followed by size selection and purification. Sequencing of the libraries was done on an Illumina HiSeq2000 using paired-end 100 bp reads. The paper's data handling went like this. SOAPnuke was used to process the raw data, throwing out any read that contained adapters or uncalled bases, had a mean Phred below 15, or lacked an exact constant-primer or identifier match. High-quality paired reads were merged using COPE v1.2.5, and each unique nucleotide sequence was defined as a clonotype. MiTCR v1.1 was used to align clonotypes to the IMGT TRBV, TRBD and TRBJ reference segments. The analysis included only V-J combinations with a frequency above 0.0001, which together covered around 99% of the repertoires. The TCS score was defined as the ratio of F50 (clonal expansion) to E x V (chaos), calculated using BLOSUM62-based TCRdist between CDR3 peptides within each V-J. Welch's t-statistics and random forest reduced 514 V-J features to under 15, which were used in a naive Bayes classifier (R e1071). The raw public data were reprocessed by TCRdb itself: fastp quality trimming at Q25, MiXCR clonotype calling, in-frame beta chains only. Every entry covers one CDR3 protein and lists the most common genes and DNA from its rows. TCRdb's processing, not the authors' own work, is the source of the V and J calls. Present in this sample are fewer than 900,000 distinct CDR3 sequences, about a sixth of which were seen just once. 8.4% of the sample is in the top ten clones.

Sequencing input: blood. The chain is assembled from TRBV9 and TRBJ2-5; the D gene is perhaps TRBD2, from 5 matching bases. This TCR was recovered from a man between 18 and 29 years old with Graves' hyperthyroidism. The DNA is TGTGCCAGCAGCGTAGACAGCGGCCAAGAGACCCAGTACTTC. It encodes CASSVDSGQETQYF.